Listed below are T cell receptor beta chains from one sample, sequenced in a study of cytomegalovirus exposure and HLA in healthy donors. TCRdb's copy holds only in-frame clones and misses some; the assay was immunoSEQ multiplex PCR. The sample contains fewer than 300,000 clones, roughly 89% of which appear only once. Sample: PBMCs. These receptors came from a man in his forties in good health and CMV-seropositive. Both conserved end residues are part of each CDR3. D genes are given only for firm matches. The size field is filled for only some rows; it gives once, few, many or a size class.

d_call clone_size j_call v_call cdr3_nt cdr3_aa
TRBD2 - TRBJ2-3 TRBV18 TGTGCCAGCTCACCACGAGGGCGGGAGGTAGTTACAGATACGCAGTATTTT CASSPRGREVVTDTQYF
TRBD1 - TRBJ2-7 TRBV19 TGTGCCAGTAGTCCCGGGACAGGGGGAACCTACGAGCAGTACTTC CASSPGTGGTYEQYF
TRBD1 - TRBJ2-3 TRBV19 TGTGCCAGTAGTACACCAGGGGGCCTTAGCACAGATACGCAGTATTTT CASSTPGGLSTDTQYF
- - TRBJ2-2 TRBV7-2 TGTGCCAGCAGCCGGACGGCGGCTAGCTTCATCCCCGGGGAGCTGTTTTTT CASSRTAASFIPGELFF
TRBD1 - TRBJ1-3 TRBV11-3 TGTGCCAGCAGCTTAAACCACTTCCCGGGACAGCCAAACTCTGGAAACACCATATATTTT CASSLNHFPGQPNSGNTIYF
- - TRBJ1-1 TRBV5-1 TGCGCCAGCAGCTTGGGGGGGGTATACACTGAAGCTTTCTTT CASSLGGVYTEAFF
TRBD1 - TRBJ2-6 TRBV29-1 TGCAGCGTTGACCCCCCCCACAGGGGTAGGGCCAACGTCCTGACTTTC CSVDPPHRGRANVLTF
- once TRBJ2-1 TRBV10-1 TGCGCCAGCAGTGAGAGGCGGGACCCCGACAATGAGCAGTTCTTC CASSERRDPDNEQFF
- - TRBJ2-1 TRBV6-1 TGTGCCAGCAGAAGGAACACACAGTCCTACAATGAGCAGTTCTTC CASRRNTQSYNEQFF
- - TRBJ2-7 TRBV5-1 TGCGCCAGCAGCTTGGCCGGAGGGAGGAGGGTCGAGCAGTACTTC CASSLAGGRRVEQYF
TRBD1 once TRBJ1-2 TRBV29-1 TGCAGCGCCCGGGGGACAGTTAACTATGGCTACACCTTC CSARGTVNYGYTF
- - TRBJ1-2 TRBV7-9 TGTGCCAGCAGCTTAGAGGGGGTCTATGGCTACACCTTC CASSLEGVYGYTF
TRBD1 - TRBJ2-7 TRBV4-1 TGCGCCAGCAGCCCCAACACAGGGGCGTCCTACGAGCAGTACTTC CASSPNTGASYEQYF
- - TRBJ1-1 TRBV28 TGTGCCAGCAGTTTATGGGGGCGGTCCTGGGGCACTGAAGCTTTCTTT CASSLWGRSWGTEAFF
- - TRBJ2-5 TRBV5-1 TGCGCCAGCAGCTTCTCGCGGTACCAAGAGACCCAGTACTTC CASSFSRYQETQYF
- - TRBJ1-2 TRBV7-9 TGTTCCAGCAGCTTAATAGGTGACAGAGGCTATGGCTACACCTTC CSSSLIGDRGYGYTF
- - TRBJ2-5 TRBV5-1 TGCGCCAGCAGCATAGGGCTACAGGGTTTAAGAGAGACCCAGTACTTC CASSIGLQGLRETQYF
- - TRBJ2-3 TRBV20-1 TGCAGCGTTCTCACAGATACGCAGTATTTT CSVLTDTQYF
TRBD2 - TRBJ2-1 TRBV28 TGTGCCAGCAGTCCCAGACTAGCGGGCTTCTACAATGAGCAGTTCTTC CASSPRLAGFYNEQFF
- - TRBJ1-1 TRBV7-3 TGTGCCAGCAGCTTGAGTACAGAGAACACTGAAGCTTTCTTT CASSLSTENTEAFF
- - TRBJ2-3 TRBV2 TGTGCCAGCAGGGACACCCGCACAGATACGCAGTATTTT CASRDTRTDTQYF
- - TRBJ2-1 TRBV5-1 TGCGCCAGCAGCTTGGTTTTCGGGAGTGGAGAGCAGTTCTTC CASSLVFGSGEQFF
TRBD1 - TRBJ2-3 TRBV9 TGTGCCAGCAGCCCCCGGGACAGAAACACAGATACGCAGTATTTT CASSPRDRNTDTQYF
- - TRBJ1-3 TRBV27 TGTGCCAGCAGCTCGCGGGGGGGCTCTGGAAACACCATATATTTT CASSSRGGSGNTIYF
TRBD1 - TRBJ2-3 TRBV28 TGTGCCAGCAGTACGACAGGGTCCGCAGATACGCAGTATTTT CASSTTGSADTQYF
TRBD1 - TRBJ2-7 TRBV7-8 TGTGCCAGCAGCTTCTCGGGACAGGGGGGAAAAGAGCAGTACTTC CASSFSGQGGKEQYF
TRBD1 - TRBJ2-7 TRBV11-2 TGTGCCAGCAGCGCGGCGGGACAGGGAAACTACGAGCAGTACTTC CASSAAGQGNYEQYF
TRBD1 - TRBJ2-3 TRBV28 TGTGCCAGCAGTTTAAGGGACAGGGGGAGCACAGATACGCAGTATTTT CASSLRDRGSTDTQYF
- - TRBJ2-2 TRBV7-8 TGTGCCAGCAGCCCCGACTTGACGAACACCGGGGAGCTGTTTTTT CASSPDLTNTGELFF
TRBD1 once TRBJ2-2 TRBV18 TGTGCCAGCTCACCACGGGCGGACAGGATCACCGGGGAGCTGTTTTTT CASSPRADRITGELFF
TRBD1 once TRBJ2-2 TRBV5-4 TGTGCCAGCAGCTTGGTACAGGGGGCCCCCGGGGAGCTGTTTTTT CASSLVQGAPGELFF
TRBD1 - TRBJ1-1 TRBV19 TGTGCCAGTAGTATCAACAGGGGCACTGAAGCTTTCTTT CASSINRGTEAFF
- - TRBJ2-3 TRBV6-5 TGTGCCAGCAGTGGGGGCCAAGGGACAGATACGCAGTATTTT CASSGGQGTDTQYF
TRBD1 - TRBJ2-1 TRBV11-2 TGTGCCAGCAGCTTAGCACAGGGGGACTACAATGAGCAGTTCTTC CASSLAQGDYNEQFF
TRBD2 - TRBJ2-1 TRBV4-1 TGCGCCAGCAGCCCCCGGACTAGAGGGCACAATGAGCAGTTCTTC CASSPRTRGHNEQFF
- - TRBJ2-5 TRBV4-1 TGCGCCAGCAGCCTGTTTTCCCGGGAGACCCAGTACTTC CASSLFSRETQYF
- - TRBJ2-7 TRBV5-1 TGCGCCAGCAGCACCTCCATCTTTAGCGGAGTTCAGTACTTC CASSTSIFSGVQYF
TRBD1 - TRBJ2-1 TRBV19 TGTGCCAGTAGCTGGACAGGGGGGGGCAATGAGCAGTTCTTC CASSWTGGGNEQFF